This entry describes one T cell receptor beta chain. This clonotype was observed at least ten times. Its antigen is unknown. Nothing much larger sits one base from this clone, and base qualities are not available. The data were obtained in a study of blood T cells in healthy people across ages (dated by TCRdb to about 2015). Describing the broader study: In model experiments, template switching captured roughly one uniquely barcoded TCR beta cDNA molecule for every two T cells. To track age-related changes in TCR beta repertoire diversity, the study relied on deep sequencing normalized with unique cDNA molecular identifiers. Donors were grouped into four age groups: young (average roughly 15 years), middle-aged (39), aged (around 60) and long-lived (around 80). To avoid experimental bias, donors of different ages were randomly spread across the sequencing lanes. Using the same blood draw, the study looked at two additional independent replicas of 1 million unique cDNA reads for two donors, one aged 18 to 29 and the other aged 80 or older.

What the work shows at the level of the full study, not this receptor alone: Because profiling used bulk unsorted PBMCs, naive and antigen-experienced compartments could not be compared conclusively. Donor CMV infection status was unknown, potentially confounding age-related changes in expanded clonotypes. Compared with the aged group, the long-lived group had more naive CD4+ T cells, fewer expanded clones and increased TCR diversity, a pattern suggesting age selection. Observed TCR beta diversity correlated strongly with the percentage of naive T cells measured by flow cytometry. Estimates of total diversity based on one million sequenced T cells were considered lower bounds and underestimates. Observed TCR beta diversity per million T cells fell roughly linearly with age, and a significant reduction was already apparent by age around 40.

Libraries were made using 5' RACE. The data were produced on an Illumina HiSeq 2500. A second PCR of about 6 to 12 cycles was run with a J-beta primer mix and a sample-barcoded 5' primer. A unique molecular identifier was introduced onto each TCR beta cDNA molecule by a template-switch 5' adaptor carrying 12 random nucleotides. Each sample yielded at least 3 million CDR3-containing paired-end reads. All of the RNA was converted into first-strand cDNA using the Mint cDNA synthesis kit, with a TRBC-specific oligonucleotide serving as the primer. Following uracil-DNA glycosylase treatment, a first 18-cycle PCR with universal primers M1SS and BC2_uni_R was performed on all cDNA. The study's processing was this. Normalization of each sample was performed by random selection of 1 million high-quality reads, each carrying a distinct molecular identifier. Instead of being binned into consensus sequences, reads that shared molecular identifiers were thrown out. CDR3 identification, clonotype clustering and error correction used MiTCR with a Q25 quality threshold and the strictest error-elimination algorithm. A nonparametric unseen species model with Euler transformation was used to estimate a lower bound on total TCR beta diversity. Through fastp at Q25 and MiXCR, TCRdb rebuilt clones from the public reads, retaining in-frame beta chains. For every CDR3 protein sequence, its rows merge into one entry that carries the most common genes and DNA. It is TCRdb's table, rather than the study itself, that gives the V and J calls and clone size. A total of some 640,000 distinct CDR3 sequences appear in this sample, about 30% of them only once. The top ten constitute 15% to 17% of the sample.

Systemically healthy Caucasian individuals from Russia, roughly 40 in total and aged about 6 to 95 years, were included as donors. Each donor gave about 9.8 milliliters of peripheral blood, drawn into EDTA-treated Vacutainer tubes. PBMCs were isolated by Ficoll-Paque density-gradient centrifugation, with at least 6 million obtained per sample. Total RNA was extracted from PBMCs with Trizol reagent, with at least 5.5 micrograms obtained per sample. Naive CD45RAhigh/CD27high T cell percentages were measured by flow cytometry on a PBMC aliquot from every donor. V is pared back by 6 bases and J by 2 bases, with 4 bases lying between the germline termini. CDR1 MNHEY and CDR2 SVGEGT are derived from the germline V gene. From cysteine to phenylalanine, the CDR3 is 11 amino acids long. This entry keeps only the CDR3 DNA: 33 bases, framed from base 1.

The chain is assembled from TRBV6-2 or TRBV6-3 and TRBJ2-5, with the D segment identity uncertain. The clonotype was recovered from a woman aged 80 or older in good health. The sample consisted of blood. The CDR3 is CASRQQETQYF. The sequence in DNA is TGTGCCAGCAGACAACAAGAGACCCAGTACTTC.